This is a list of T cell receptor beta chains from one sample in a study of blood T cell repertoires in COVID-19. Method: immunoSEQ multiplex PCR; TCRdb's copy keeps in-frame clones and lacks some. The data hold some 100,000 clones, with about 85% observed a single time. Sequenced: peripheral blood. The receptor source for this set is a human donor in a cohort sampled during active COVID-19. The CDR3 runs from the conserved cysteine through the conserved F or W.

j_call v_call cdr3_aa
TRBJ1-1 TRBV7-9 CASSFAELGTEAFF
TRBJ2-7 TRBV9 CASSVGEVSYEQYF
TRBJ2-2 TRBV29-1 CSAQGTSGRASGELFF
TRBJ2-7 TRBV14 CASSARDWSSYEQYF
TRBJ2-7 TRBV6-5 CASSRTGTYEQYF
TRBJ2-2 TRBV19 CASSIRASGGNTGELFF
TRBJ2-7 TRBV7-8 CASSMTGGIIGEQYF
TRBJ2-7 TRBV6-5 CASSPPRGRSEQYF
TRBJ2-7 TRBV24-1 CATSLTGPEQYF
TRBJ1-5 TRBV10-2 CASKQPNQPQHF
TRBJ2-3 TRBV19 CASSRTRDRITDTQYF
TRBJ1-1 TRBV28 CASSLRQGRIMNTEAFF
TRBJ2-5 TRBV5-1 CASSFGTSGVEVGETQYF
TRBJ1-6 TRBV5-1 CASSAGGEIYNSPLHF
TRBJ2-1 TRBV2 CASSYLRRLDEQFF
TRBJ2-3 TRBV7-8 CASIQKARGGPSTDTQYF
TRBJ2-3 TRBV7-3 CASSSSGGSDTQYF
TRBJ1-3 TRBV5-8 CASSPREASGNTIYF
TRBJ2-6 TRBV19 CASSLRGQARLLSGANVLTF
TRBJ1-4 TRBV11-2 CASSLDPTGRRGEKLFF
TRBJ2-7 TRBV7-2 CASSLGASPNYEQYF
TRBJ1-3 TRBV7-8 CASSPTQGSGNTIYF
TRBJ2-1 TRBV5-8 CASSLAGTRRPNEQFF
TRBJ2-2 TRBV21-1 CASSDARAGELFF
TRBJ1-1 TRBV19 CASSIDRGGTNTEAFF
TRBJ1-3 TRBV7-8 CASSLAGGNTIYF
TRBJ2-7 TRBV21-1 CASSKGWTAYEQYF
TRBJ1-1 TRBV27 CASSFEQGNTEAFF
TRBJ1-5 TRBV28 CASRLGQYSNQPQHF
TRBJ1-1 TRBV29-1 CSAGRVNTEAFF
TRBJ2-5 TRBV4-1 CASSLGRAVKTQYF
TRBJ2-5 TRBV7-9 CASSLLAQGARETQYF
TRBJ1-6 TRBV27 CASTLGRGGGGGSPLHF
TRBJ1-5 TRBV19 CASSIRGGLTNNQPQHF
TRBJ2-3 TRBV3-1/TRBV3-2 CASSQNSGRPTDTQYF
TRBJ1-5 TRBV19 CASKNRAGNQPQHF
TRBJ1-4 TRBV6-5 CASGHRGEKLFF
TRBJ1-4 TRBV7-9 CASSPRDKGEKLFF
TRBJ2-5 TRBV18 CASSPYTGIQETQYF
TRBJ2-5 TRBV5-1 CASSLDGDRGYQTQYF
TRBJ1-6 TRBV3-1/TRBV3-2 CASSQEPGARGSSLHF
TRBJ2-5 TRBV10-2 CASSEIGVMETQYF
TRBJ2-2 TRBV19 CASSMDRRTGELFF
TRBJ1-2 TRBV7-8 CASSPSSTGVESGYTF
TRBJ2-2 TRBV5-1 CASSLLITNTGELFF
TRBJ1-5 TRBV6-4 CASSDSMTGDPNQPQHF
TRBJ2-5 TRBV7-2 CASSSLETQYF
TRBJ1-2 TRBV6-4 CASSAGTTHGYTF
TRBJ1-2 TRBV20-1 CVGVVELGYTF
TRBJ1-1 TRBV5-8 CASSTSGQGGEAFF
TRBJ2-7 TRBV28 CASAGGLEVHEQYF
TRBJ1-2 TRBV3-1/TRBV3-2 CASSQEGTQANYGYTF
TRBJ2-5 TRBV7-7 CASSQTPGAGKTQYF
TRBJ1-4 TRBV28 CASSVTSVFTTNEKLFF